Given below is one TCR beta chain in context. Its target is not known. A much larger clone lies a single base off, so this may be a read error. This specimen belongs to a study of T-cell reconstitution after alpha-beta-depleted transplantation in children. Study results and limitations: By one year post-transplant, T-cell counts and diversity largely arose from T cells that were newly produced. Several hundred expanded graft clones reportedly supplied alpha-beta T cells about two months after transplant. Day-60 TCRbeta diversity that was high in some patients was derived from surviving recipient T cells and thymic progenitors.

Unique molecular identifiers featured in how the TCRbeta library was prepared. In TCRdb, the PCR reads were re-called with MiXCR into one record per CDR3 protein. The profile shows about 280,000 distinct CDR3 sequences, about 9.9% of them singletons. The CDR3 runs 12 residues. CDR1 and CDR2 from the germline V gene are MDHEN and SYDVKM. The sequences come from peripheral blood, collected 180 days after TCRalphabeta/CD19-depleted stem cell transplant. V usage is TRBV28 and J usage is TRBJ1-4; D is ambiguous. This receptor was identified in a male patient aged 2-15 years who had a stem cell transplant for chronic granulomatous disease, so the T cells may come from the graft donor. The DNA for the CDR3 is TGTGCCAGCAGGGAGGGTCCTGAAAAACAGTTTTTT. This gives the protein CASREGPEKQFF.